These 13 T cell receptor beta chains were all obtained from the same sample, sequenced in a study of cytomegalovirus exposure and HLA in healthy donors (TCRdb year 2017). Library method: the immunoSEQ multiplex PCR assay. For the multiplex PCR, a mixture combining 60 forward primers for TCR Vbeta segments and 13 reverse primers for TCR Jbeta segments was used. Not all clones reach the TCRdb copy of this immuneACCESS table, which keeps in-frame sequences only. Checked studies attribute under half of the gap to unresolved V genes and leave the rest unexplained. The sample table contains approximately 160,000 clones; only one count was recorded for roughly 70% of them. Approximately 3.1% of the sample lies in the top ten. Specimen: PBMCs. The receptor source for this set is a woman aged 45-59 years in good health and CMV-seropositive.

The rearrangement uses TRBV11-2 and TRBJ1-2, with 8 bases lining up with TRBD1. Germline assignment: CDR1 SGHAT and CDR2 FQNNGV. The CDR3 is made up of 15 amino acids. V shed 6 bases and J 1 base; nucleotides not matched to a gene: 7. For the CDR3, the DNA is TGTGCCAGCAGTAACCGGGACAGGCTTAACTATGGCTACACCTTC. It codes for CASSNRDRLNYGYTF.

The V and J genes are TRBV5-1 and TRBJ1-4; TRBD1 is a possible D gene (5 bases). The CDR3 sequence is 15 residues long. V dropped 4 bases and J dropped 5 bases, with 15 bases sitting between them. Germline V lookup: CDR1 SGHRS, CDR2 YFSETQ. The CDR3 loop is CASSPLGLENEKLFF. In DNA, the CDR3 is TGCGCCAGCAGCCCCCTGGGACTTGAGAATGAAAAACTGTTTTTT.

Notes on this clone: This sample includes further DNA sequences coding for the same CDR3. The gene calls are TRBV5-1 and TRBJ1-2, with D tentatively TRBD1 (6 bases). With 0 bases removed from V and 3 bases from J, the gap between germline ends came to 6 bases. Germline V CDR1 and CDR2: SGHRS, YFSETQ. The CDR3 runs to 13 residues. CDR3 amino acids: CASSLEGDYGYTF. Here the CDR3 DNA reads TGCGCCAGCAGCTTGGAGGGGGACTATGGCTACACCTTC.

This rearrangement joins TRBV30 to TRBJ2-2, with D maybe TRBD2 (5 bases). Trimming stripped 7 bases from V and 10 bases from J, with 13 bases between. Germline V gene sequence: CDR1 GTSNPN, CDR2 SVGIG (reference sequence). The CDR3 has 11 amino acids. In DNA, the CDR3 is TGTGCCTCGGCGAGGGTCGAGGAGCTGTTTTTT. It codes for CASARVEELFF.

The chain combines TRBV5-1 with TRBJ2-5; 16 nucleotides line up with TRBD2. V was clipped by 2 bases and J by 5 bases; unmatched bases: 6. The CDR3 totals 17 residues. CDR1 and CDR2 (germline): SGHRS, YFSETQ. CDR3 in amino acids: CASSFGTSGGAGETQYF. CDR3 DNA: TGCGCCAGCAGCTTTGGGACTAGCGGGGGGGCAGGTGAGACCCAGTACTTC.

The chain couples TRBV11-2 to TRBJ2-2, with D unclear. Germline V gene data show CDR1 as SGHAT and CDR2 as FQNNGV. This CDR3 is 16 amino acids long. V was trimmed by 3 bases and J by 0 bases, leaving 11 bases between them. The CDR3 nucleotides read TGTGCCAGCAGCTTTGTAGAATCCGCGAACACCGGGGAGCTGTTTTTT. Translation gives CASSFVESANTGELFF.

The V and J genes are TRBV5-1 and TRBJ1-2; possible D gene TRBD1, 6 bases. Germline V gene data show CDR1 as SGHRS and CDR2 as YFSETQ. CDR3 length: 13 amino acids. The germline V and J ends were trimmed by 3 bases and 7 bases, with 13 bases remaining between them. The CDR3 region is CASSSTGPSGYTF. CDR3 DNA: TGCGCCAGCAGCTCCACAGGGCCTTCTGGCTACACCTTC. Based on the CDR3 plus reference TRBV5-1 and TRBJ1-2, the full variable domain is KAGVTQTPRYLIKTRGQQVTLSCSPISGHRSVSWYQQTPGQGLQFLFEYFSETQRNKGNFPGRFSGRQFSNSRSEMNVSTLELGDSALYLCASSSTGPSGYTFGSGTRLTVV.

J is TRBJ1-5 and V is TRBV13, with a possible D match to TRBD1 (5 bases). Germline V gene sequence: CDR1 PRHDT, CDR2 FYEKMQ (reference sequence). V dropped 0 bases and J dropped 1 base, with 10 bases sitting between them. This CDR3 is 16 amino acids long. As DNA, the CDR3 is TGTGCCAGCAGCTTAGGCCGAACAGGAAGCAATCAGCCCCAGCATTTT. Translated, it gives CASSLGRTGSNQPQHF.

This chain connects TRBV6-1 to TRBJ2-5; 8 bases are a match to TRBD1. The J segment lost 5 bases and the V segment lost 7 bases, leaving 12 bases of the junction unmatched. From germline, CDR1 is MNHNS and CDR2 SASEGT. The CDR3 runs to 15 residues. Written as DNA, the CDR3 is TGTGCCAGCACTCAGGGGGCGCGGACTTGGGAGACCCAGTACTTC. Its protein product is CASTQGARTWETQYF.

This clone has only one observation. In the same sample, other DNA sequences code for this CDR3. The chain is built from TRBV5-1 and TRBJ1-1; D may be TRBD1 (5 bases). Germline V gene lookup returns CDR1 SGHRS and CDR2 YFSETQ. The V end was cut by 4 bases, the J end by 1 base, with 8 bases between. The CDR3 covers 13 residues. The CDR3 sequence: CASSEQGNTEAFF. The DNA for the CDR3 is TGCGCCAGCAGCGAGCAGGGGAACACTGAAGCTTTCTTT.

This chain uses TRBV15 with TRBJ2-1; tentatively, D is TRBD2 (6 bases). Trimming shortened V by 0 bases and J by 14 bases, and 14 bases separated the two germline ends. The CDR3 is made up of 13 amino acids. Germline-derived CDR1 and CDR2 are LNHNV and YYDKDF (reference sequence). The CDR3 reads CATSRDPRLGEFF. The CDR3 nucleotides read TGTGCCACCAGCAGAGATCCCCGACTAGGAGAGTTCTTC.

The chain has TRBV30 and TRBJ2-7; D not resolved. CDR1 and CDR2 from the germline V gene are GTSNPN and SVGIG (reference sequence). The CDR3 covers 13 residues. The ends were cut back, 2 bases at V and 3 bases at J, with 11 bases in the middle. The chain's CDR3 is CAWSMIGSYEQYF. For the CDR3, the DNA is TGTGCCTGGAGTATGATTGGCAGCTACGAGCAGTACTTC.

The rearrangement joins TRBV2 to TRBJ2-2; TRBD2 matches 8 bases. V lost 6 bases, J lost 5 bases, and 8 bases stayed unmatched. The germline CDR1 and CDR2 sequences are SNHLY and FYNNEI. The CDR3 consists of 15 residues. CDR3 loop: CASSPSGGSTGELFF. CDR3 DNA sequence: TGTGCCAGCAGCCCCAGCGGGGGATCGACCGGGGAGCTGTTTTTT.